These 22 T cell receptor beta chains were sequenced from one sample in a study of blood T cell repertoires in COVID-19. Measured with immunoSEQ multiplex PCR; TCRdb has only the in-frame clones, and not every one. The sample lists about 140,000 clones; approximately 81% were seen once. The specimen sequenced was peripheral blood. These receptors came from a woman aged 55-69 years with active or convalescent COVID-19.

The rearrangement uses TRBV12-3 or TRBV12-4 and TRBJ1-3; D unresolved. The V and J ends lost 6 bases and 0 bases respectively, with 6 bases between them. CDR3 size: 13 residues. The DNA for the CDR3 is TGTGCCAGCAGCTCCTTCTCTGGAAACACCATATATTTT. Translating it yields CASSSFSGNTIYF.

The V call is TRBV10-3, the J call TRBJ1-4; D is ambiguous. The germline V gene encodes CDR1 ENHRY and CDR2 SYGVKD. The ends were cut back, 9 bases at V and 8 bases at J, with 19 bases in the middle. The CDR3 is 14 residues long. CDR3 residues: CAMGSTDVGEKLFF. The DNA for the CDR3 is TGTGCCATGGGGAGTACCGACGTGGGGGAAAAACTGTTTTTT.

A single count supports this clone. The rearrangement joins TRBV4-1 to TRBJ2-1, with D perhaps TRBD2 (6 bases). The CDR3 has 14 residues. CDR1 is MGHRA and CDR2 is YSYEKL in the germline V gene. V gave up 0 bases and J gave up 7 bases, with 10 bases separating them. The CDR3 coding sequence is TGCGCCAGCAGCCAAGATCATGGAGGGAATGAGCAGTTCTTC. The encoded protein is CASSQDHGGNEQFF.

V usage is TRBV15 and J usage is TRBJ1-1, with D maybe TRBD1 (5 bases). V was shortened by 3 bases and J by 4 bases, with 18 bases between the two germline ends. The CDR3 length is 16 residues. The germline CDR1 and CDR2 sequences are LNHNV and YYDKDF (reference sequence). CDR3 protein: CATSRGTGQGSTEAFF. The CDR3 coding sequence is TGTGCCACCAGCAGGGGGACTGGTCAGGGTAGCACTGAAGCTTTCTTT. Complete variable domain (other parts from reference TRBV15 and TRBJ1-1): DAMVIQNPRYQVTQFGKPVTLSCSQTLNHNVMYWYQQKSSQAPKLLFHYYDKDFNNEADTPDNFQSRRPNTSFCFLDIRSPGLGDTAMYLCATSRGTGQGSTEAFFGQGTRLTVV.

V usage is TRBV28 and J usage is TRBJ2-2; 10 nucleotides line up with TRBD2. Germline V gives CDR1 MDHEN, CDR2 SYDVKM. This CDR3 spans 15 amino acids. Unmatched junction bases numbered 2, after V lost 1 base and J lost 6 bases. CDR3 bases: TGTGCCAGCAGTTTATTAGCGGGAGGTTCCGGGGAGCTGTTTTTT. This sequence encodes CASSLLAGGSGELFF.

This clone was observed once. This chain links TRBV19 with TRBJ1-2; 7 positions match TRBD1. With 6 bases clipped from V and 4 bases from J, the junction kept 17 bases outside the gene matches. There are 17 residues in the CDR3. Germline V gene lookup returns CDR1 LNHDA and CDR2 SQIVND (reference sequence). The CDR3 protein is CASSLITGAVGVYGYTF. For the CDR3, the DNA is TGTGCCAGTAGCCTAATCACAGGGGCGGTTGGAGTCTATGGCTACACCTTC.

The chain has TRBV19 and TRBJ1-3; TRBD1 aligns across 8 bases. CDR3 length: 16 amino acids. Per germline, CDR1 LNHDA and CDR2 SQIVND (reference sequence). Trimming cost V 6 bases and J 0 bases; bases outside gene matches: 7. The CDR3 sequence: CASRGQAADSGNTIYF. CDR3 bases: TGTGCCAGTAGGGGACAGGCCGCCGACTCTGGAAACACCATATATTTT.

The V and J genes are TRBV11-2 and TRBJ2-1; possibly TRBD2 for D (6 bases). From germline, CDR1 is SGHAT and CDR2 FQNNGV. V was clipped by 6 bases and J by 9 bases, with 12 bases between them. The CDR3 is made up of 12 amino acids. The CDR3 DNA follows: TGTGCCAGCAGTCTTCACGGGGGTGAGCAGTTCTTC. Residues: CASSLHGGEQFF. Full variable domain (rest looked up from reference TRBV11-2 and TRBJ2-1): EAGVAQSPRYKIIEKRQSVAFWCNPISGHATLYWYQQILGQGPKLLIQFQNNGVVDDSQLPKDRFSAERLKGVDSTLKIQPAKLEDSAVYLCASSLHGGEQFFGPGTRLTVL.

V is TRBV19 and J is TRBJ2-3; a possible D gene is TRBD1 (6 bases). This CDR3 is 15 amino acids long. Trimming left V 7 bases short and J 2 bases short, with 16 bases between. Germline V lookup: CDR1 LNHDA, CDR2 SQIVND (reference sequence). The DNA of the CDR3 is TGTGCCAGTAAAGAAATACAGGGTGTCACAGATACGCAGTATTTT. Amino acid sequence: CASKEIQGVTDTQYF.

This chain joins TRBV5-1 and TRBJ2-5, with a tentative D call TRBD2 (5 bases). Trimming shortened V by 4 bases and J by 4 bases, and 20 bases separated the two germline ends. This CDR3 comprises 16 residues. Per germline, CDR1 SGHRS and CDR2 YFSETQ. CDR3 coding DNA: TGCGCCAGCAGCCCCCATCGAGCGGACTCCAGAGAGACCCAGTACTTC. It is translated as CASSPHRADSRETQYF.

This clone has just one count. The gene calls are TRBV27 and TRBJ2-1; D might be TRBD2 (6 bases). V was pared by 5 bases and J by 7 bases, with 21 bases between. Germline V CDR1 and CDR2: MNHEY, SMNVEV (reference sequence). The CDR3 sequence is 16 residues long. The CDR3 region has the DNA TGTGCCAGCAGTGCCCCGGAGGGGAGGCTTAGGAATGAGCAGTTCTTC. This gives the protein CASSAPEGRLRNEQFF.

The V and J genes are TRBV5-1 and TRBJ2-3; 9 nucleotides match TRBD2. There are 15 residues in the CDR3. The junction had 5 bases not matched to a gene; V was cut back by 0 bases and J by 6 bases. Germline V gene lookup returns CDR1 SGHRS and CDR2 YFSETQ. CDR3 bases: TGCGCCAGCAGCTTGGGTCTAGCGGGGTCTGATACGCAGTATTTT. Encoded protein: CASSLGLAGSDTQYF.

The rearrangement links TRBV7-2 to TRBJ2-1, with a weak D call TRBD1 (5 bases). In germline, CDR1 is SGHTA, CDR2 FQGNSA. CDR3 size: 14 residues. V lost 1 base to trimming and J lost 6 bases, with 10 bases between them. CDR3 coding DNA: TGTGCCAGCAGCTTAGACTGGGGCTCCAATGAGCAGTTCTTC. Its protein is CASSLDWGSNEQFF. The full variable domain, its missing parts supplied by reference TRBV7-2 and TRBJ2-1, is GAGVSQSPSNKVTEKGKDVELRCDPISGHTALYWYRQSLGQGLEFLIYFQGNSAPDKSGLPSDRFSAERTGGSVSTLTIQRTQQEDSAVYLCASSLDWGSNEQFFGPGTRLTVL.

This clone was observed once. The chain recombines TRBV6-5 with TRBJ2-2; 8 positions agree with TRBD1. The germline V gene has CDR1 MNHEY and CDR2 SVGAGI. The CDR3 is made up of 15 amino acids. J lost 3 bases, V lost 5 bases, and 5 bases had no gene match. CDR3 sequence reads: CASSKDRAHTGELFF. Written as DNA, the CDR3 is TGTGCCAGCAGTAAGGACAGGGCACACACCGGGGAGCTGTTTTTT.

This clone was detected only once. The V call is TRBV11-3, the J call TRBJ2-2, with D tentatively TRBD2 (6 bases). This CDR3 spans 13 amino acids. V was shortened by 5 bases and J by 9 bases, with 13 bases between the two germline ends. The germline gives CDR1 SGHNT, CDR2 YENEEA. CDR3 residues: CASSPGGDRELFF. The CDR3 DNA sequence: TGTGCCAGCAGCCCCGGGGGTGACCGGGAGCTGTTTTTT.

This clone was found once. The chain carries TRBV28 and TRBJ1-5; the D gene is possibly TRBD1 (5 bases). CDR1 and CDR2 from the germline V gene are MDHEN and SYDVKM. Between the trimmed V and J ends, which lost 5 bases and 8 bases, there was a span of 16 bases. The CDR3 contains 14 residues. CDR3 amino acids: CASSRDEWEEPQHF. In DNA form, the CDR3 reads TGTGCCAGCAGTCGGGACGAATGGGAGGAGCCCCAGCATTTT.

The CDR3 bases are TGTGCCAGCAGCCAAGGACAGGGTTGGCAGCCCCAGCATTTT. It encodes CASSQGQGWQPQHF. The chain combines TRBV3-1 (or the pseudogene TRBV3-2) with TRBJ1-5, with 7 positions matching TRBD1. With 1 base clipped from V and 7 bases from J, the junction kept 4 bases outside the gene matches. Germline assignment: CDR1 LGHDT and CDR2 YNNKEL (reference sequence). The CDR3 extends over 14 amino acids.

The rearrangement joins TRBV7-2 to TRBJ2-1, with 7 bases that match TRBD2. Germline V gene lookup returns CDR1 SGHTA and CDR2 FQGNSA. V dropped 5 bases and J dropped 5; count of bases not matched to a gene: 6. CDR3 size: 14 residues. CDR3 nucleotides: TGTGCCAGCAGCCCTTGGGGGGGGGACAATGAGCAGTTCTTC. It codes for CASSPWGGDNEQFF.

The chain links TRBV15 to TRBJ1-1, with D maybe TRBD1 (5 bases). CDR3 length: 13 amino acids. V was pared by 8 bases and J by 0 bases, with 10 bases between. Germline V gene sequence: CDR1 LNHNV, CDR2 YYDKDF (reference sequence). The CDR3 nucleotides read TGTGCCACCGGGGGGGACCTGAACACTGAAGCTTTCTTT. Its protein product is CATGGDLNTEAFF.

This chain connects TRBV10-3 to TRBJ1-1, with 9 positions matching TRBD1. Per germline, CDR1 ENHRY and CDR2 SYGVKD. Trimming took 6 bases from V and 5 from J; bases not matched to a gene: 7. The CDR3 sequence is 14 residues long. The DNA for the CDR3 is TGTGCCATCAGGGCCCGGGACAGGGAGACTGAAGCTTTCTTT. This codes for CAIRARDRETEAFF.

A single count supports this clone. The rearrangement links TRBV6-4 to TRBJ2-3; weak D call: TRBD2 (5 bases). The germline V gene has CDR1 MRHNA and CDR2 SNTAGT. Trimming pared 3 bases from V and 2 bases from J, leaving 15 bases between. The CDR3 extends over 16 amino acids. DNA of the CDR3: TGTGCCAGCAGTGATCCTAGGAGGTCATACACAGATACGCAGTATTTT. It translates to CASSDPRRSYTDTQYF.

This clone was detected only once. The DNA for the CDR3 is TGTGCCAGCAGCCGTAGCGGGAGGGCCAGTGGAGATACGCAGTATTTT. Its protein is CASSRSGRASGDTQYF. The chain couples TRBV9 to TRBJ2-3; 11 nucleotides line up with TRBD2. From germline, CDR1 is SGDLS and CDR2 YYNGEE. Trimming took 4 bases from V and 5 from J; bases not matched to a gene: 9. The CDR3 runs to 16 residues.